This paragraph reports one T cell receptor beta chain. The junction departs from the called germline gene at one end, perhaps through a read error. This specimen belongs to a study of cytomegalovirus exposure and HLA in healthy donors. The CDR3 totals 19 residues. The germline CDR1 and CDR2 sequences are SEHNR and FQNEAQ (reference sequence). Vbeta (60) and Jbeta (13) primers were used in the PCR. Some clones are missing from TCRdb's copy, which holds only in-frame ones; the method was immunoSEQ multiplex PCR. In the table there are over 150,000 clones, 70% to 75% of which are singletons. The specimen sequenced was PBMCs. The chain is built from TRBV7-9 and TRBJ1-3, with TRBD1 as a possible D gene (6 bases). The receptor was derived from a male donor in good health and CMV-seronegative. The CDR3: CSSSFPKLQGPSSGNTIYF. For the CDR3, the DNA is TGTTCCAGCAGCTTCCCAAAATTACAGGGCCCGAGCTCTGGAAACACCATATATTTT.